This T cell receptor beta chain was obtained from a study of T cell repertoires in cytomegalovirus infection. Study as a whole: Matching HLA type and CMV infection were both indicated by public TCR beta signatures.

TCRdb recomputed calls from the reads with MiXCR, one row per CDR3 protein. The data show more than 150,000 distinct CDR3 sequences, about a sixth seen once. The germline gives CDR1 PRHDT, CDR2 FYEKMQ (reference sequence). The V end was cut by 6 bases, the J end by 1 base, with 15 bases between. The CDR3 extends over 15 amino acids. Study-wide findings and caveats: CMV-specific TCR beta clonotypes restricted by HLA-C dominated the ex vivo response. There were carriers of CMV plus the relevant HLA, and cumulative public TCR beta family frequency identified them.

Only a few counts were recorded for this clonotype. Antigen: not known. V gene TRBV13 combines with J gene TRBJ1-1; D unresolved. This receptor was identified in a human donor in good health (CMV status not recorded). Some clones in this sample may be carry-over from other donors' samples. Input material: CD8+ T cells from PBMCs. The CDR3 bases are TGTGCCAGCAGTCTAAGGATCGGGTGGAACACTGAAGCTTTCTTT. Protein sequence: CASSLRIGWNTEAFF.